The clone carrying this T cell receptor (beta chain) was observed at least ten times. This entry is derived from a study of T-cell memory formation after mild COVID-19. A single record per CDR3 protein comes from TCRdb applying MiXCR to the 5' RACE reads. Among roughly 350,000 distinct CDR3 sequences listed, around 30% were seen once. The ends were cut back, 7 bases at V and 0 bases at J, with 14 bases in the middle. CDR1 is SGHTA and CDR2 is FQGNSA in the germline V gene. This CDR3 region has 15 residues. This clonotype originated in an adult woman who had mild COVID-19 (a few samples of this study predate the infection). Cell type and time point are not known. V is TRBV7-2 and J is TRBJ2-3; D might be TRBD2 (6 bases). Sample: PBMCs or a T cell subset sorted from them (not recorded which). The CDR3 sequence is CASTRRSGSTDTQYF. The CDR3 DNA is TGTGCCAGCACCCGTCGAAGCGGGAGCACAGATACGCAGTATTTT.